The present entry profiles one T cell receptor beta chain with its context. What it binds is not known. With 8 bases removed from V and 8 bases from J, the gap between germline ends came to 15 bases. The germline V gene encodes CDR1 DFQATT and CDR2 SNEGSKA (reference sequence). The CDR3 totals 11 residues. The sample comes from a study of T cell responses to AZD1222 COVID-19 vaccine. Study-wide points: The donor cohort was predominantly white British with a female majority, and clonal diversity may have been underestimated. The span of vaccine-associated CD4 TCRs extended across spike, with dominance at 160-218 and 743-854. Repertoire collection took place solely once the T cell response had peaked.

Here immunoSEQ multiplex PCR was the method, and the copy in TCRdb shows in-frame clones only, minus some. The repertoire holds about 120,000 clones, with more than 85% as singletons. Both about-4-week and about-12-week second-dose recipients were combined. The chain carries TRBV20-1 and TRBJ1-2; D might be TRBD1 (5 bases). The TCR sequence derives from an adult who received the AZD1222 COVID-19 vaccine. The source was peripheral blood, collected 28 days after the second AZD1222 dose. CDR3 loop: CSSGRPGGYTF. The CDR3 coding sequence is TGCAGTTCGGGACGGCCTGGCGGCTACACCTTC.